This T cell receptor beta chain was profiled in a study of sequential checkpoint blockade in melanoma (dated by TCRdb to between 2019 and 2020). About the investigation overall: In a 1:1 randomization, patients received either first-line nivolumab then ipilimumab (arm A) or ipilimumab then nivolumab (arm B). Maintenance nivolumab came after each of the two trial sequences.

The immunoSEQ Assay was used to immunosequence TCRbeta CDR3 regions from genomic DNA. Genomic DNA was amplified by bias-controlled multiplex PCR before high-throughput sequencing. In the paper's pipeline: To quantify the absolute abundance of each unique TCRbeta CDR3 region, the sequences were collapsed and filtered. Clonality, defined as 1 minus Pielou's evenness, was calculated using only productive rearrangements. Clones with significantly greater frequencies in on-treatment versus baseline samples were identified using a previously published method. The table comes from immuneACCESS by way of TCRdb, which keeps in-frame sequences with V and J called. Part of the clones is missing from these tables; in studies checked, under half for an unresolved V gene and the rest for unknown reasons. The V and J calls and clone size are taken from that table; D and trimming were inferred from the DNA. The table for this sample lists approximately 10,000 clones; less than 80% of them were counted only once. Around 33% of the sample is held by the ten biggest clonotypes.

General study outcomes and caveats: The response-prediction model combining TCR metrics and mutation burden needs validation in larger, independent patient cohorts.

Via the germline V gene (reference sequence), CDR1 is SEHNR and CDR2 FQNEAQ. Inclusive of the bounding cysteine and phenylalanine, the CDR3 is 16 residues long. Only the CDR3 DNA stays, 48 bases, in frame from base 1. V ends up 5 bases short and J 0 bases short, with an unmatched junction base count of 4. The treatment or condition label here, explained by the study, means: randomized to nivolumab then ipilimumab (arm A) or the reverse (arm B). None of the trial patients had been given prior DNA-damaging chemotherapy. On a FACS Aria II flow cytometer, live CD3+CD8+ cells that were negative for CD19 and CD56 were sorted from thawed PBMCs. Samples were obtained from patients with melanoma enrolled in CheckMate 064, a randomized, open-label phase II trial of sequential checkpoint blockade. Leukapheresis was used to collect peripheral blood mononuclear cells, which were then purified with Ficoll-Paque and frozen in human serum with roughly 9.8% DMSO. Right after sorting, the blood CD3+CD8+ cells were verified to be >98% pure, and DNA extraction followed.

A note on this clone: This clone's antigen is unknown. No per-base quality is available; no much larger clone lies one base away.

The rearrangement joined TRBV7-9 to TRBJ2-1, with 10 central nucleotides matching TRBD2. The TCR was taken from a human donor with melanoma. Sequenced here: CD8+ T cells sorted from blood (inferred from file names), sampled from a patient given nivolumab and ipilimumab in sequence. Here the CDR3 is given as CASSHSSGSSYNEQFF. The nucleotides read TGTGCCAGCAGCCATTCTAGCGGGAGCTCCTACAATGAGCAGTTCTTC.